These 3 T cell receptor beta chains were sequenced from one sample in a study of regulatory T cells in long-lasting Graves disease. TCR beta libraries were built with iRepertoire HTBI primers and Arm-PCR of CDR3 regions. Via MiXCR, TCRdb re-called the multiplex PCR reads, giving one row per CDR3 protein. The sample records approximately 400,000 distinct CDR3 sequences, around 14% being singletons. Time point specified: newly diagnosed GD, antithyroid drugs for less than 3 months. The TCR library was prepared using RNA isolated from PBMCs. This sample also appeared in a second study, on T cells in Graves' hyperthyroidism and ophthalmopathy.

Source: peripheral blood mononuclear cells (PBMCs), taken at new diagnosis, from a patient treated with antithyroid drugs. Receptors originate from a woman aged 25-40 years with Graves disease.

Only a few counts were recorded for this clonotype. This rearrangement joins TRBV3-1 to TRBJ2-2; perhaps TRBD1 as D (5 bases). Trimming took off 7 bases at V and 1 base at J, with 22 bases between the two ends. The CDR3 contains 18 residues. From germline, CDR1 is LGHDT and CDR2 YNNKEL (reference sequence). CDR3 protein: CASTDGSRQPLNTGELFF. Here the CDR3 DNA reads TGTGCCAGCACCGACGGGTCTAGACAGCCACTGAACACCGGGGAGCTGTTTTTT.

This clonotype was recorded at least ten times. The DNA of the CDR3 is TGTGCCACCAGCAGAGTATCGGCAGGTGAAGCTTTCTTT. It codes for CATSRVSAGEAFF. This chain joins TRBV15 and TRBJ1-1, with D unresolved. Between the trimmed V and J ends, which lost 1 base and 7 bases, there was a span of 10 bases. Germline CDR1 LNHNV, CDR2 YYDKDF (reference sequence). This CDR3 region has 13 residues.

This clonotype was observed many times. CDR3 protein: CSASGSLNQPQHF. The CDR3 nucleotides read TGCAGTGCTAGTGGGAGCCTTAATCAGCCCCAGCATTTT. V usage is TRBV20-1 and J usage is TRBJ1-5; D gene uncertain. CDR1 and CDR2 (germline): DFQATT, SNEGSKA (reference sequence). With 3 bases removed from V and 4 bases from J, the gap between germline ends came to 10 bases. CDR3 length equals 13 residues.